These 32 T cell receptor beta chains were sequenced from one sample in a study of blood T cell repertoires in COVID-19. Data came from immunoSEQ multiplex PCR; TCRdb stores just in-frame clones and leaves some out. The repertoire has over 85,000 clones, 60% to 80% of them found once; the top ten carry around 9.6%. Sequenced material: peripheral blood. All receptors derive from a man aged 55 to 70 with active or convalescent COVID-19.

The chain links TRBV10-2 to TRBJ1-1; D remains ambiguous. V gave up 5 bases and J gave up 1 base, with 8 bases separating them. Germline-derived CDR1 and CDR2 are WSHSY and SAAADI. This CDR3 contains 13 residues. The CDR3 DNA is TGCGCCAGCAGTTCGACTGAGAACACTGAAGCTTTCTTT. It codes for CASSSTENTEAFF.

J is TRBJ1-1 and V is TRBV4-3; D unclear. The germline V and J ends were trimmed by 0 bases and 11 bases, with 19 bases remaining between them. Germline CDR1 is LGHNA and CDR2 is YSLEER. The CDR3 spans 15 residues. The CDR3 sequence: CASSQDIAPGVEAFF. The CDR3 coding sequence is TGCGCCAGCAGCCAAGATATCGCTCCGGGAGTAGAGGCTTTCTTT.

This chain links TRBV18 with TRBJ1-2, with D maybe TRBD1 (5 bases). The CDR3 is made up of 15 amino acids. CDR1 and CDR2 from the germline V gene are KGHSH and LQKENI. Trimming stripped 3 bases from V and 2 bases from J, with 13 bases between. The CDR3 loop is CASSPRDLPNYGYTF. The CDR3 DNA is TGTGCCAGCTCACCCAGGGACTTACCCAACTATGGCTACACCTTC.

V usage is TRBV6-6 and J usage is TRBJ2-3, with unresolved D. The CDR3 spans 14 residues. Germline V lookup: CDR1 MNHNY, CDR2 SVGAGI (reference sequence). Trimming shortened V by 4 bases and J by 4 bases, and 12 bases separated the two germline ends. CDR3 region: CASSLGSNSDTQYF. CDR3 bases: TGTGCCAGCAGTTTGGGCTCCAACTCAGATACGCAGTATTTT.

This rearrangement joins TRBV19 to TRBJ2-7; possible D gene TRBD1, 6 bases. Trimming shortened V by 3 bases and J by 6 bases, and 9 bases separated the two germline ends. Germline CDR1 and CDR2: LNHDA and SQIVND (reference sequence). The CDR3 loop spans 12 amino acids. In DNA form, the CDR3 reads TGTGCCAGTAGTATTGGGGGCGGCGAGCAGTACTTC. Protein product: CASSIGGGEQYF.

The V call is TRBV18, the J call TRBJ2-3, with 7 bases matching TRBD2. The CDR3 contains 12 residues. After removal of 2 bases from V and 11 bases from J, the junction contained 4 bases not matched to a gene. CDR1 is KGHSH, CDR2 LQKENI, per germline. The CDR3 sequence is CASSPGRELQYF. The DNA for the CDR3 is TGTGCCAGCTCACCAGGGCGGGAGCTGCAGTATTTT.

The rearrangement uses TRBV27 and TRBJ2-3; D not resolved. The V and J ends lost 8 bases and 2 bases respectively, with 17 bases between them. The CDR3 runs to 15 residues. CDR1 MNHEY and CDR2 SMNVEV come from the germline V gene (reference sequence). The CDR3 coding sequence is TGTGCCAGCCGCCCAGAGGTAGACTTCACAGATACGCAGTATTTT. Translation gives CASRPEVDFTDTQYF.

This rearrangement joins TRBV5-6 to TRBJ2-5; TRBD1 agrees at 10 bases. The junction had 1 base not matched to a gene; V was cut back by 1 base and J by 1 base. Germline CDR1 is SGHDT and CDR2 is YYEEEE. There are 15 residues in the CDR3. The CDR3 DNA reads TGTGCCAGCAGCTTGAGGACAGGGGGCCAAGAGACCCAGTACTTC. It is translated as CASSLRTGGQETQYF.

This chain connects TRBV2 to TRBJ1-3; D is undetermined. This CDR3 region has 14 residues. Trimming shortened V by 4 bases and J by 0 bases, and 7 bases separated the two germline ends. Germline assignment: CDR1 SNHLY and CDR2 FYNNEI. The CDR3 nucleotides read TGTGCCAGCAGTGCACGGAGCTCTGGAAACACCATATATTTT. Translation: CASSARSSGNTIYF.

J is TRBJ2-1 and V is TRBV27; 9 positions agree with TRBD1. Looked up from germline, CDR1 is MNHEY and CDR2 is SMNVEV (reference sequence). The CDR3 sequence is 15 residues long. V shed 6 bases and J 2 bases; nucleotides not matched to a gene: 5. For the CDR3, the DNA is TGTGCCAGCAGATTCCGGGACAGGGCCTACAATGAGCAGTTCTTC. Protein product: CASRFRDRAYNEQFF.

The chain has TRBV10-3 and TRBJ1-2; D not certain. The CDR3 is 14 residues long. V was shortened by 3 bases and J by 5 bases, with 13 bases between the two germline ends. The germline V gene has CDR1 ENHRY and CDR2 SYGVKD. The DNA of the CDR3 is TGTGCCATCAGTGATAGTTCAGGACTATATGGCTACACCTTC. This encodes CAISDSSGLYGYTF.

This clone was seen only a few times. The chain recombines TRBV5-5 with TRBJ1-1, with D possibly being TRBD1 (5 bases). Looked up from germline, CDR1 is SGHKS and CDR2 is YYEKEE (reference sequence). This CDR3 spans 14 amino acids. The ends were cut back, 2 bases at V and 0 bases at J, with 8 bases in the middle. As DNA, the CDR3 is TGTGCCAGCAGCTTCGGGGGGATGAACACTGAAGCTTTCTTT. Amino acids: CASSFGGMNTEAFF.

The gene calls are TRBV13 and TRBJ1-1, with D perhaps TRBD1 (6 bases). Germline V CDR1 and CDR2: PRHDT, FYEKMQ (reference sequence). With 3 bases removed from V and 3 bases from J, the gap between germline ends came to 11 bases. The CDR3 sequence is 14 residues long. The CDR3 spells CASSFVGADTEAFF. CDR3 sequence (DNA): TGTGCCAGCAGCTTTGTGGGGGCAGACACTGAAGCTTTCTTT.

The chain links TRBV3-1 (or the pseudogene TRBV3-2) to TRBJ1-6, with 7 bases that match TRBD1. Unmatched junction bases numbered 4, after V lost 6 bases and J lost 5 bases. Germline values: CDR1 LGHDT, CDR2 YNNKEL (reference sequence). This CDR3 is 14 amino acids long. As DNA, the CDR3 is TGTGCCAGCAGACCACAGGGGAATAATTCACCCCTCCACTTT. Translating gives CASRPQGNNSPLHF.

The chain couples TRBV4-1 to TRBJ1-5, with TRBD1 identical over 9 bases. There are 17 residues in the CDR3. Looked up from germline, CDR1 is MGHRA and CDR2 is YSYEKL. V lost 3 bases and J lost 0; bases outside the gene matches: 6. CDR3 in amino acids: CASSHLGTGLSNQPQHF. As DNA, the CDR3 is TGCGCCAGCAGCCACCTCGGGACAGGGCTTAGCAATCAGCCCCAGCATTTT.

This chain connects TRBV5-1 to TRBJ2-5; 7 nucleotides agree with TRBD1. This CDR3 is built from 15 residues. J lost 5 bases, V lost 3 bases, and 10 bases had no gene match. Germline assignment: CDR1 SGHRS and CDR2 YFSETQ. This chain's CDR3 is CASSSTGQIRETQYF. The CDR3 DNA sequence: TGCGCCAGCAGCTCAACGGGACAGATTCGGGAGACCCAGTACTTC.

This clone occurred once. The rearrangement uses TRBV6-5 and TRBJ1-1; 7 bases are shared with TRBD1. The V gene end was trimmed by 2 bases and the J gene end by 5 bases; junction bases not matched to a gene: 11. The CDR3 runs 16 residues. Germline CDR1 is MNHEY and CDR2 is SVGAGI. CDR3 protein: CASSYTKTGLRTEAFF. CDR3 sequence (DNA): TGTGCCAGCAGTTACACAAAGACAGGGTTGAGGACTGAAGCTTTCTTT.

This chain uses TRBV5-1 with TRBJ2-1; 8 bases agree with TRBD1. The CDR3 totals 15 residues. The J segment lost 8 bases and the V segment lost 1 base, leaving 8 bases of the junction unmatched. Germline V lookup: CDR1 SGHRS, CDR2 YFSETQ. DNA for the CDR3: TGCGCCAGCAGCTTGAAGCAGGGGGCGCGCGATGAGCAGTTCTTC. It codes for CASSLKQGARDEQFF. The complete variable domain, with remaining parts taken from reference TRBV5-1 and TRBJ2-1, reads KAGVTQTPRYLIKTRGQQVTLSCSPISGHRSVSWYQQTPGQGLQFLFEYFSETQRNKGNFPGRFSGRQFSNSRSEMNVSTLELGDSALYLCASSLKQGARDEQFFGPGTRLTVL.

The sample holds a few counts of this clone. The V call is TRBV7-9, the J call TRBJ1-6; 9 nucleotides match TRBD1. The trim removed 5 bases at V and 9 bases at J, leaving 11 bases unmatched. Per germline, CDR1 SEHNR and CDR2 FQNEAQ (reference sequence). The CDR3 runs to 16 residues. The CDR3: CASSHPTTGGFSPLHF. As DNA, the CDR3 is TGTGCCAGCAGCCACCCTACGACAGGGGGTTTTTCACCCCTCCACTTT. The variable domain in full, completed from reference TRBV7-9 and TRBJ1-6, reads DTGVSQNPRHKITKRGQNVTFRCDPISEHNRLYWYRQTLGQGPEFLTYFQNEAQLEKSRLLSDRFSAERPKGSFSTLEIQRTEQGDSAMYLCASSHPTTGGFSPLHFGNGTRLTVT.

This clone was counted a single time. J is TRBJ2-1 and V is TRBV5-5; TRBD1 agrees at 11 bases. This CDR3 comprises 15 residues. Germline assignment: CDR1 SGHKS and CDR2 YYEKEE (reference sequence). Trimming at V came to 5 bases and at J to 1 base, leaving 2 bases not matched to a gene. The CDR3 nucleotides read TGTGCCAGCAGTTGGGACAGGGGGTCCTACAATGAGCAGTTCTTC. It codes for CASSWDRGSYNEQFF.

This chain joins TRBV11-2 and TRBJ2-1; 15 bases map to TRBD2. There are 17 residues in the CDR3. The V gene end was trimmed by 1 base and the J gene end by 9 bases; junction bases not matched to a gene: 7. Germline CDR1 is SGHAT and CDR2 is FQNNGV. CDR3 DNA: TGTGCCAGCAGCTTAGTCGGACTAGCGGGAGGGCCGGGTGAGCAGTTCTTC. It encodes CASSLVGLAGGPGEQFF.

This clone was observed once. This chain uses TRBV6-6 with TRBJ2-7; TRBD2 matches at 7 bases. Germline V gives CDR1 MNHNY, CDR2 SVGAGI (reference sequence). The CDR3 covers 16 residues. After removal of 6 bases from V and 3 bases from J, the junction contained 14 bases not matched to a gene. Here the CDR3 reads CASSSGGGAGFYEQYV. The CDR3 bases are TGTGCCAGCAGCTCGGGTGGAGGAGCGGGATTCTACGAGCAGTACGTC.

The rearrangement links TRBV12-5 to TRBJ2-1; 7 bases are shared with TRBD2. Germline values: CDR1 LGHNT, CDR2 FRNRAP. With 6 bases clipped from V and 1 base from J, the junction kept 3 bases outside the gene matches. The CDR3 covers 14 residues. CDR3 sequence reads: CASGREYSYNEQFF. The CDR3 coding sequence is TGTGCTAGTGGGCGGGAGTATTCCTACAATGAGCAGTTCTTC.

The chain is built from TRBV7-2 and TRBJ1-2; possibly TRBD1 for D (5 bases). This CDR3 has 12 residues. V dropped 5 bases and J dropped 7 bases, with 11 bases sitting between them. The germline V gene encodes CDR1 SGHTA and CDR2 FQGNSA. CDR3 nucleotide sequence: TGTGCCAGCAGCCTTTCAAGGGGTGGCTACACCTTC. Its protein is CASSLSRGGYTF.

CDR3 residues: CSVGSGLGGDTQYF. As DNA, the CDR3 is TGCAGCGTTGGGTCAGGGCTGGGGGGAGATACGCAGTATTTT. The chain couples TRBV29-1 to TRBJ2-3, with a tentative D call TRBD2 (6 bases). The germline gives CDR1 SQVTM, CDR2 ANQGSEA. Trimming removed 4 bases at V and 5 bases at J, with 16 bases between. The CDR3 totals 14 residues.

V gene TRBV5-6 combines with J gene TRBJ2-5; 8 bases line up with TRBD1. J was trimmed by 5 bases and V by 4 bases; bases with no gene match: 10. The germline CDR1 and CDR2 sequences are SGHDT and YYEEEE. This CDR3 is 15 amino acids long. The CDR3 protein is CASSPQGRGQETQYF. CDR3 in DNA: TGTGCCAGCAGCCCTCAAGGCAGGGGGCAGGAGACCCAGTACTTC.

The gene calls are TRBV30 and TRBJ1-5, with a tentative D call TRBD1 (6 bases). V was shortened by 5 bases and J by 6 bases, with 14 bases between the two germline ends. The germline CDR1 and CDR2 sequences are GTSNPN and SVGIG (reference sequence). CDR3 length equals 13 residues. CDR3 sequence: CAWQRGPGQPQHF. The DNA for the CDR3 is TGTGCCTGGCAGCGGGGGCCCGGTCAGCCCCAGCATTTT.

The J gene is TRBJ2-1, the V gene TRBV9, with 7 bases fitting TRBD2. J was trimmed by 7 bases and V by 4 bases; bases with no gene match: 17. This CDR3 is built from 17 residues. Germline V lookup: CDR1 SGDLS, CDR2 YYNGEE. CDR3 amino acids: CASSSQMGGRGLNEQFF. CDR3 in DNA: TGTGCCAGCAGCTCCCAAATGGGCGGGAGAGGTTTGAATGAGCAGTTCTTC.

The chain is built from TRBV18 and TRBJ2-5; D not certain. Trimming stripped 4 bases from V and 1 base from J, with 4 bases between. Germline lookup yields CDR1 KGHSH and CDR2 LQKENI. This CDR3 region has 12 residues. DNA for the CDR3: TGTGCCAGCTCACATCTCCAAGAGACCCAGTACTTC. Translation: CASSHLQETQYF. The full variable domain, in which reference TRBV18 and TRBJ2-5 provide the parts outside the CDR3, is NAGVMQNPRHLVRRRGQEARLRCSPMKGHSHVYWYRQLPEEGLKFMVYLQKENIIDESGMPKERFSAEFPKEGPSILRIQQVVRGDSAAYFCASSHLQETQYFGPGTRLLVL.

The chain employs TRBV5-1 and TRBJ1-2, with D maybe TRBD1 (6 bases). The CDR3 spans 14 residues. Germline lookup yields CDR1 SGHRS and CDR2 YFSETQ. V was cut by 5 bases and J by 4 bases, with 15 bases left in between. The CDR3 nucleotides are TGCGCCAGCAGGGCGTCAGGGGTGACCTATGGCTACACCTTC. Translated: CASRASGVTYGYTF.

The chain recombines TRBV7-9 with TRBJ1-5; D might be TRBD1 (5 bases). The V and J ends lost 2 bases and 3 bases respectively, with 8 bases between them. Per the germline V gene, CDR1 is SEHNR and CDR2 is FQNEAQ (reference sequence). The CDR3 runs 14 residues. The CDR3 is CASSLQGPNQPQHF. In nucleotides, the CDR3 is TGTGCCAGCAGCTTACAGGGCCCCAATCAGCCCCAGCATTTT.

This clone was seen a handful of times. The chain recombines TRBV19 with TRBJ1-2, with D tentatively TRBD1 (5 bases). The CDR3 contains 13 residues. V lost 5 bases and J lost 7, with 14 bases in between. Germline V gives CDR1 LNHDA, CDR2 SQIVND (reference sequence). CDR3 region: CASSEARGSGYTF. Here the CDR3 DNA reads TGTGCCAGTAGTGAGGCTAGGGGATCTGGCTACACCTTC.